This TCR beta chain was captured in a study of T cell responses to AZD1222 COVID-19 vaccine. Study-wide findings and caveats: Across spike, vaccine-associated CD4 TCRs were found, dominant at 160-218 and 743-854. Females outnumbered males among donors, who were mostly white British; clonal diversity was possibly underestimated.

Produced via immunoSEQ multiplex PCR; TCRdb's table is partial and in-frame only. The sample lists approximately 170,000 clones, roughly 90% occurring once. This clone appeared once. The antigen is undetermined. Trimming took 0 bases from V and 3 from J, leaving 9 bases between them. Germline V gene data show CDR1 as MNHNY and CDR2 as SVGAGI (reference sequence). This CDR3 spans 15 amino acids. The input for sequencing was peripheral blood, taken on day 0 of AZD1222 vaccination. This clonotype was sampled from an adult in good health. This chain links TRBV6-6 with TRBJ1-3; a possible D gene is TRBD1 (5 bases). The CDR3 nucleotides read TGTGCCAGCAGTTACTCGGGGGACGGTGGAAACACCATATATTTT. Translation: CASSYSGDGGNTIYF.